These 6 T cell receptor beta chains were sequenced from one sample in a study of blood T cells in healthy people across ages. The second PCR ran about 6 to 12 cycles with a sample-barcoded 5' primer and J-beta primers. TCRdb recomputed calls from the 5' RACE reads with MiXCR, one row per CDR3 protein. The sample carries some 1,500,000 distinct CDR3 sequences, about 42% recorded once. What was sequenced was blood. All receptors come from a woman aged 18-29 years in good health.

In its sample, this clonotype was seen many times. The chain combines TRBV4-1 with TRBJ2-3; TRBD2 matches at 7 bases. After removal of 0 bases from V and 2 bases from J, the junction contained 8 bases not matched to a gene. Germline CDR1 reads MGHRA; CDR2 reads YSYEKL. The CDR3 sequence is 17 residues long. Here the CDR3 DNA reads TGCGCCAGCAGCCAAGAGTTTCTAGCGGTAAACACAGATACGCAGTATTTT. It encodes CASSQEFLAVNTDTQYF.

The CDR3 region has the DNA TGTGCCAGCAGCTTAAAGTCACAGGGTTCTTCTGGGGCCAACGTCCTGACTTTC. Its translation: CASSLKSQGSSGANVLTF. V usage is TRBV7-2 and J usage is TRBJ2-6; D may be TRBD1 (6 bases). Trimming took 2 bases from V and 1 from J, leaving 15 bases between them. Germline V gene lookup returns CDR1 SGHTA and CDR2 FQGNSA. The CDR3 covers 18 residues.

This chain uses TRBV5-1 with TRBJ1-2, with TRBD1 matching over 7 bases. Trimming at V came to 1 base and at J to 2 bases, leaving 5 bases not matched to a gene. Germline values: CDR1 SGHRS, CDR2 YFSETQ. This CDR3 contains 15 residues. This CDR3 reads CASSLTGVPNYGYTF. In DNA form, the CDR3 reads TGCGCCAGCAGCTTGACAGGGGTCCCAAACTATGGCTACACCTTC.

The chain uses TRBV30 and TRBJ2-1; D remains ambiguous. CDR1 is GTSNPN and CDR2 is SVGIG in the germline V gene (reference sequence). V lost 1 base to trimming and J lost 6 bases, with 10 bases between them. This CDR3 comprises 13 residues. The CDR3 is CAWSGLVSNEQFF. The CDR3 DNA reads TGTGCCTGGAGTGGCTTGGTTTCCAATGAGCAGTTCTTC. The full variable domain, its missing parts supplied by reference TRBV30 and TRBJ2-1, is SQTIHQWPATLVQPVGSPLSLECTVEGTSNPNLYWYRQAAGRGLQLLFYSVGIGQISSEVPQNLSASRPQDRQFILSSKKLLLSDSGFYLCAWSGLVSNEQFFGPGTRLTVL.

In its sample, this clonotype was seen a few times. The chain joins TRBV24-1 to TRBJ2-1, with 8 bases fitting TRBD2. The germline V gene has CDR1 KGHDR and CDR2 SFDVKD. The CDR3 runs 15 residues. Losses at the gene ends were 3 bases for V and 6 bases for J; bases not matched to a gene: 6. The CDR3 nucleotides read TGTGCCACCAGTGATCCCGGGAGGGAATCCAATGAGCAGTTCTTC. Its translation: CATSDPGRESNEQFF.

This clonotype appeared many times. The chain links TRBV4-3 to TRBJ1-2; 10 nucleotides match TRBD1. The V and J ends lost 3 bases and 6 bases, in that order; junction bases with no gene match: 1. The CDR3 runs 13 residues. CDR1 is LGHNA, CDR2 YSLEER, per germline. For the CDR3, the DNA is TGCGCCAGCAGCCAGGACAGGGGGGATGGCTACACCTTC. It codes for CASSQDRGDGYTF.